This paragraph reports one T cell receptor beta chain. Its specificity is unknown. This entry is derived from a study of CD8+ T cells in alopecia areata. Study summary: For the treated group, dosing was oral tofacitinib at 5 to 10 mg twice daily.

Treatment given: oral pan-JAK inhibitor, 5-10 mg twice daily. Researchers picked out CD4+ and CD8+ T cells from PBMCs by sorting. Overall study results and limits: In scalp and blood, many expanded lesional clones persisted during tofacitinib. In scalp, tofacitinib significantly decreased clonality and expanded CD8+ clones among the top 100.

Extraction and reverse transcription of RNA yielded cDNA as the sequencing template. Generated by immunoSEQ multiplex PCR, the TCRdb table keeps only in-frame clones and is missing some. The sample lists about 180,000 clones, roughly 53% seen once, with about a tenth in the top ten. Germline CDR1 SQVTM, CDR2 ANQGSEA. The CDR3 runs 13 residues. V lost 4 bases and J lost 0, with 9 bases in between. The sample in question was CD8+ T cells sorted from blood, obtained at week 24, from a patient treated with tofacitinib. The chain links TRBV29-1 to TRBJ1-2, with D hard to call. The receptor's source is a human donor with alopecia areata. As DNA, the CDR3 is TGCAGCGTTGGACCTTCTTCTAACTATGGCTACACCTTC. Protein sequence: CSVGPSSNYGYTF.